This is a list of T cell receptor beta chains from one sample in a study of control samples from healthy donors and cancer patients. Clones were sequenced by immunoSEQ multiplex PCR, and TCRdb holds only the in-frame ones, with some missing. The sample has around 130,000 clones; 90% are singletons. Sequenced material: blood. These receptors came from a man aged 18 to 30 in good health. Each CDR3 is given with its conserved first and last residue. A D gene is named only where the DNA matches it firmly. Where a row states a size, it is once, few, many or the class of an expanded clone; other rows omit it.

j_gene,v_gene,abundance,d_gene,CDR3nt,CDR3aa
TRBJ1-1,TRBV9,-,-,TGTGCCAGCAGCCTACACCCCGGGAACACTGAAGCTTTCTTT,CASSLHPGNTEAFF
TRBJ1-2,TRBV6-5,-,-,TGTGCCAGCAGACTACAGGGTTTCGGCTACACCTTC,CASRLQGFGYTF
TRBJ2-3,TRBV5-4,-,TRBD2,TGTGCCAGCAGCCCGGGTCGGTCTAGCGGGGTAACAGATACGCAGTATTTT,CASSPGRSSGVTDTQYF
TRBJ1-2,TRBV18,-,TRBD1,TGTGCCAGCTCTCCCAACAGGGGAGACTATGGCTACACCTTC,CASSPNRGDYGYTF
TRBJ2-3,TRBV28,-,-,TGTGCCAGCAGTAGTCTAGCGCCTTCAAAGTATTTT,CASSSLAPSKYF
TRBJ2-1,TRBV27,-,TRBD2,TGTGCCAGCAGCCTAACTAGCGGGAGTTACAATGAGCAGTTCTTC,CASSLTSGSYNEQFF
TRBJ1-3,TRBV10-1,few,-,TGCGCCAGCTCGGGACGGAACTCTGGAAACACCATATATTTT,CASSGRNSGNTIYF
TRBJ2-4,TRBV29-1,-,-,TGCAGCGTTGAAGAAGGGGCTTCCAAAAACATTCAGTACTTC,CSVEEGASKNIQYF
TRBJ1-1,TRBV6-5,-,-,TGTGCCAGCAGTCCGTCGGGGGGCAAGAACACTGAAGCTTTCTTT,CASSPSGGKNTEAFF
TRBJ1-4,TRBV10-3,few,-,TGTGCCATCAGTGCAACCGGGACGGCGAATGAAAAACTGTTTTTT,CAISATGTANEKLFF
TRBJ1-1,TRBV6-6,-,TRBD1,TGTGCCAGCAGTTCTGGGACAGGTACTGAAGCTTTCTTT,CASSSGTGTEAFF
TRBJ1-5,TRBV19,medium-sized,TRBD1,TGTGCCAGTAGCGCCACAGGGGGAGGACAGCCCCAGCATTTT,CASSATGGGQPQHF
TRBJ2-7,TRBV30,-,-,TGTGCCTGGCGGAAGGAGGGGTGGAGCTCCTACGAGCAGTACTTC,CAWRKEGWSSYEQYF
TRBJ1-3,TRBV28,-,-,TGTGCCAGCAGTTTTCGGAACTCTGGAAACACCATATATTTT,CASSFRNSGNTIYF
TRBJ2-2,TRBV18,-,-,TGTGCCAGCTCCCACGTCCCGTGGGGGGACCTCGCGAACACCGGGGAGCTGTTTTTT,CASSHVPWGDLANTGELFF
TRBJ2-7,TRBV5-1,once,-,TGCGCCAGCAGCGTCCAGGGGAACGAGCAGTACTTC,CASSVQGNEQYF
TRBJ1-1,TRBV9,-,TRBD1,TGTGCCAGCGCCGGGACAGTGAACACTGAAGCTTTCTTT,CASAGTVNTEAFF
TRBJ2-2,TRBV29-1,-,TRBD1,TGCAGCGCCCGGGAACAGGGGGATACCGGGGAGCTGTTTTTT,CSAREQGDTGELFF
TRBJ1-1,TRBV23-1,-,-,TGCGCCAGCAGTCAATGCCAGGGAGCTTTCTTT,CASSQCQGAFF
TRBJ2-2,TRBV30,-,-,TGTGCCTGGAGTGTGAGGGACGAAACCGGGGAGCTGTTTTTT,CAWSVRDETGELFF
TRBJ2-3,TRBV5-4,-,-,TGTGCCAGCAGCCCGGGACAAGCCGGAGATACGCAGTATTTT,CASSPGQAGDTQYF
TRBJ2-5,TRBV5-1,-,TRBD2,TGCGCCAGCAGCTCTAGCGGGACTTTGGACGAGACCCAGTACTTC,CASSSSGTLDETQYF
TRBJ1-2,TRBV2,-,TRBD1,TGTGCCGTGCAGGGACAGGGGTTTGGTGGCTACACCTTC,CAVQGQGFGGYTF
TRBJ2-1,TRBV20-1,-,-,TGCAGTGCTGACACCTACAATGAGCAGTTCTTC,CSADTYNEQFF
TRBJ1-1,TRBV24-1,-,TRBD1,TGTGCCACCAGTGATGCGGACAGGGGCGGTGAAGCTTTCTTT,CATSDADRGGEAFF
TRBJ1-5,TRBV6-6,-,TRBD1,TGTGCCAGCAGCTCCAACAGGGGGAATCAGCCCCAGCATTTT,CASSSNRGNQPQHF
TRBJ2-5,TRBV6-5,-,-,TGTGCCAGCAGCCGACAAGGGACCCAGTACTTC,CASSRQGTQYF
TRBJ1-3,TRBV3-1/TRBV3-2,-,TRBD1,TGTGCCAGCAGCCAAGGCGGACAGGGGGCACGTGGAAACACCATATATTTT,CASSQGGQGARGNTIYF
TRBJ2-3,TRBV30,-,-,TGTGCCTGGAGTGTCCCTAGACGGATGAGTAACACAGATACGCAGTATTTT,CAWSVPRRMSNTDTQYF
TRBJ1-4,TRBV30,once,TRBD1,TGTGCCTGGAGCGACGGGACAGGGAATGAAAAACTGTTTTTT,CAWSDGTGNEKLFF
TRBJ1-2,TRBV19,-,-,TGTGCCAGTGGTCTTGGAGGGGCGAGGGGCTACACCTTC,CASGLGGARGYTF
TRBJ1-1,TRBV5-6,-,-,TGTGCCAGCAGCACCGGGGGCACTGAAGCTTTCTTT,CASSTGGTEAFF
TRBJ2-2,TRBV24-1,-,-,TGTGCCACCGGAAGGAACACCGGGGAGCTGTTTTTT,CATGRNTGELFF
TRBJ2-7,TRBV5-1,-,-,TGCGCCAGCAGCTTGAATCGACAGGTGCGTACCTACGAGCAGTACTTC,CASSLNRQVRTYEQYF
TRBJ2-5,TRBV24-1,-,TRBD1,TGTGCCACCAGTGACCGGATCGACAGGGGTTTCGAGACCCAGTACTTC,CATSDRIDRGFETQYF
TRBJ2-1,TRBV3-1/TRBV3-2,-,-,TGTGCCAGCAGCCTAGGCTACGAGCAGTTCTTC,CASSLGYEQFF
TRBJ2-4,TRBV6-2/TRBV6-3,-,-,TGTGCCAGCAGTTACTCTTCGGGGGAAGTTAGTGGAAACATTCAGTACTTC,CASSYSSGEVSGNIQYF
TRBJ1-1,TRBV10-3,-,-,TGTGCCATCAGTGAGTCCGGGACGGAGGGGACTGAAGCTTTCTTT,CAISESGTEGTEAFF
TRBJ2-3,TRBV30,-,TRBD2,TGTGCCTGGGGTCGCGGCGGGGGGCTCACAGATACGCAGTATTTT,CAWGRGGGLTDTQYF
TRBJ1-1,TRBV15,-,-,TGTGCCACCAGCGCGGGTGTCCGGGAACCAGCTTTCTTT,CATSAGVREPAFF
TRBJ2-3,TRBV5-6,-,TRBD1,TGTGCCAGCAGAGAACAGGGGTTGAAGACAGATACGCAGTATTTT,CASREQGLKTDTQYF
TRBJ2-3,TRBV4-3,once,-,TGCGCCAGCAGCCGGACAGCCGGCCCTCCTAGCACAGATACGCAGTATTTT,CASSRTAGPPSTDTQYF
TRBJ1-1,TRBV7-9,-,-,TGTGCCAGCAGCTTAGGGGCAACTAAAGCTTTCTTT,CASSLGATKAFF
TRBJ2-1,TRBV11-3,-,TRBD2,TGTGCCAGCAGCTCGCCGGGACTAGCACCGTATGAGCAGTTCTTC,CASSSPGLAPYEQFF
TRBJ2-5,TRBV10-1,few,TRBD2,TGCGCCAATTCTTTAGCGGGAGGGCCGGATGAGACCCAGTACTTC,CANSLAGGPDETQYF
TRBJ2-7,TRBV6-5,-,-,TGTGCCAGCAGTAGGGGAAACAGGGACTCCTACGAGCAGTACTTC,CASSRGNRDSYEQYF
TRBJ2-1,TRBV5-1,-,TRBD2,TGCGCCAGCACCCAGGGACTAGCGGTTAACAATGAGCAGTTCTTC,CASTQGLAVNNEQFF
TRBJ1-5,TRBV18,-,-,TGTGCCAGCTCACGGTCGATTCAGGGTTTAGGTCAGCCCCAGCATTTT,CASSRSIQGLGQPQHF
TRBJ2-1,TRBV6-1,-,TRBD1,TGTGCCAGCAGTGAAAGAGGGACAGCCTACAATGAGCAGTTCTTC,CASSERGTAYNEQFF
TRBJ2-5,TRBV7-3,-,TRBD2,TGTGCCAGCAGCCGGGGGGGGGACGTCTATGAGACCCAGTACTTC,CASSRGGDVYETQYF
TRBJ2-3,TRBV14,-,TRBD2,TGTGCCAGCAGCCAAGACCCCGTGGCGGGGGGTTTAGATACGCAGTATTTT,CASSQDPVAGGLDTQYF
TRBJ1-5,TRBV6-5,once,-,TGTGCCAGCAGTTACGGCAGGCGGGTTATCAATCAGCCCCAGCATTTT,CASSYGRRVINQPQHF
TRBJ1-5,TRBV2,-,-,TGTGCCAGCAGTGGGGACCTCAATCAGCCCCAGCATTTT,CASSGDLNQPQHF
TRBJ1-6,TRBV27,-,TRBD1,TGTGCCAGCAGTTCCGACAGGGGAAATTCACCCCTCCACTTT,CASSSDRGNSPLHF
TRBJ1-2,TRBV25-1,few,-,TGTGCCAGCAGTGAATATGCGGGGACGGGGAACTATGGCTACACCTTC,CASSEYAGTGNYGYTF
TRBJ2-1,TRBV15,-,TRBD2,TGTGCCACCAGCAGACTAGCGGGAGACTACAATGAGCAGTTCTTC,CATSRLAGDYNEQFF
TRBJ2-3,TRBV7-3,-,TRBD2,TGTGCCAGCAGCTTAAGCGGAGCGGGAGTGGCAGATACGCAGTATTTT,CASSLSGAGVADTQYF
TRBJ2-3,TRBV7-3,-,TRBD2,TGTGCCAGCAGCTGGGCGGGAGGGGCAGATACGCAGTATTTT,CASSWAGGADTQYF
TRBJ2-2,TRBV6-2/TRBV6-3,once,-,TGTGCCAGCAGCTCACTCCGCGGGACAGTCAACGGGGAGCTGTTTTTT,CASSSLRGTVNGELFF
TRBJ2-5,TRBV5-4,once,TRBD1,TGTGCCAGCAGCTTACAGGGGGTGGAGACCCAGTACTTC,CASSLQGVETQYF